This TCR beta chain was recovered during a study of T cell responses to AZD1222 COVID-19 vaccine. CDR1 and CDR2 (germline): MNHEY, SVGAGI. V lost 6 bases to trimming and J lost 3 bases, with 15 bases between them. The CDR3 totals 15 residues. Study-wide results and caveats: Donors were largely white British and mainly female; clonal diversity was possibly underestimated.

Comments on this clone: Antigen specificity is unknown.

Some clones are missing from TCRdb's copy, which holds only in-frame ones; the method was immunoSEQ multiplex PCR. Of 86,000 or so clones listed, roughly nine tenths are singletons. The source is an adult in good health. The rearrangement links TRBV6-5 to TRBJ1-5; TRBD1 is a possible D gene (5 bases). Sequences were derived from peripheral blood, sampled on day 0 of AZD1222 vaccination. The chain's CDR3 is CASRRGAVDNQPQHF. In DNA, the CDR3 is TGTGCCAGCAGACGAGGGGCGGTGGACAATCAGCCCCAGCATTTT.